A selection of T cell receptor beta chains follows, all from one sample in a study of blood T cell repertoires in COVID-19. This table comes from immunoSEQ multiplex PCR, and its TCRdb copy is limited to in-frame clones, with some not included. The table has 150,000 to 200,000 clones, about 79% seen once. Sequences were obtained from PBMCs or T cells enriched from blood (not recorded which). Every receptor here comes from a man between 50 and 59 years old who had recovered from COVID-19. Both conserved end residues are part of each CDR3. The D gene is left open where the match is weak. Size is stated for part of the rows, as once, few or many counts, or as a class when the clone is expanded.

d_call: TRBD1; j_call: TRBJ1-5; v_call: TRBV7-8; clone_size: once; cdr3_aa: CASSWDRFSNQPQHF; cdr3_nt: TGTGCCAGCAGCTGGGACAGGTTCAGCAATCAGCCCCAGCATTTT
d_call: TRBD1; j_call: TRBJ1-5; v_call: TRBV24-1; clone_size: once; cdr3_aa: CATPFTGTGGNQPQHF; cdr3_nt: TGTGCCACCCCGTTTACCGGGACAGGGGGTAATCAGCCCCAGCATTTT
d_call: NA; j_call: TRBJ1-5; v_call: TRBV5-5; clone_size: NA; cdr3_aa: CASSQSGSNQPQHF; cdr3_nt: TGTGCCAGCAGTCAGTCAGGGAGCAATCAGCCCCAGCATTTT
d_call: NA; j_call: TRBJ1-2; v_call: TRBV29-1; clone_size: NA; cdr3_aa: CSVDPDGNYGYTF; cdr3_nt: TGCAGCGTTGATCCAGACGGGAACTATGGCTACACCTTC
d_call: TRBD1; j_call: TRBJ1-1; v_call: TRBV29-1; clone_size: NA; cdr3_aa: CSAVENPGGTEAFF; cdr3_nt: TGCAGCGCCGTGGAAAACCCAGGGGGCACTGAAGCTTTCTTT
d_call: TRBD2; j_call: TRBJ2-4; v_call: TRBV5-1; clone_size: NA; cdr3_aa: CASSSLGGGQNIQYF; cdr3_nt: TGCGCCAGCAGTTCCCTGGGGGGGGGACAAAACATTCAGTACTTC
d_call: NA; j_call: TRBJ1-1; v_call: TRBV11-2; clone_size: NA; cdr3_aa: CASAPDWVNTEAFF; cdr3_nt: TGTGCCAGCGCACCCGACTGGGTGAACACTGAAGCTTTCTTT
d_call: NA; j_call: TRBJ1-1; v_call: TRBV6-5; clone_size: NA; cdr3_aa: CASSTTAEAFF; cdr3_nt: TGTGCCAGCAGTACGACAGCGGAAGCTTTCTTT
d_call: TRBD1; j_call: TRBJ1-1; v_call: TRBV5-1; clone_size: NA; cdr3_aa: CASSSGQGSTEAFF; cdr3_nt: TGCGCCAGCAGCTCAGGACAGGGAAGCACTGAAGCTTTCTTT
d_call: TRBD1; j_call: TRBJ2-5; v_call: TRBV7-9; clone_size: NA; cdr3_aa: CASSLSQGAKETQYF; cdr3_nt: TGTGCCAGCAGCTTAAGCCAGGGGGCAAAGGAGACCCAGTACTTC
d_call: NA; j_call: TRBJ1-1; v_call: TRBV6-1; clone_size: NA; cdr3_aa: CASSFPEMNTEAFF; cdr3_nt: TGTGCCAGCAGTTTTCCCGAGATGAACACTGAAGCTTTCTTT
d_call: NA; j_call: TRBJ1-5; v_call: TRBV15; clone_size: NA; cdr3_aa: CATSRDLKGRQPQHF; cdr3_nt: TGTGCCACCAGCAGAGATCTGAAGGGGCGTCAGCCCCAGCATTTT
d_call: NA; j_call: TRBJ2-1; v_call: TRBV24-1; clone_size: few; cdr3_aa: CATSDFDRRVEQFF; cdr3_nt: TGTGCCACCAGTGATTTTGACAGGCGTGTTGAGCAGTTCTTC
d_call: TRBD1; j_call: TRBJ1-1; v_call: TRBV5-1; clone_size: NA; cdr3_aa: CASRSTGTRRTEAFF; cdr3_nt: TGCGCCAGCAGGTCGACAGGGACAAGAAGGACTGAAGCTTTCTTT
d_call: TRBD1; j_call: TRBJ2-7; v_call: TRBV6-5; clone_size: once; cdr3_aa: CASSTGTGAYEQYF; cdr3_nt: TGTGCCAGCAGCACCGGGACAGGGGCTTACGAGCAGTACTTC
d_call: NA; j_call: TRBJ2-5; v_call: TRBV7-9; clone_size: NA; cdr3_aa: CASSMSGQETQYF; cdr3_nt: TGTGCCAGCAGCATGTCCGGTCAAGAGACCCAGTACTTC
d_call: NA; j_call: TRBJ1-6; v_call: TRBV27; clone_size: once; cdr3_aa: CATTPGQNNSPLHF; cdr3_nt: TGTGCCACAACCCCTGGGCAGAATAATTCACCCCTCCACTTT
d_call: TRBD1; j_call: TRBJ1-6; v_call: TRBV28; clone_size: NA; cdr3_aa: CASSLGAGGSPLHF; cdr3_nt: TGTGCCAGCAGCTTAGGGGCAGGGGGTTCACCCCTCCACTTT
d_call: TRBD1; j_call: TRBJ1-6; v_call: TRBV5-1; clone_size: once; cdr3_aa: CASSLGTGGNNSPLHF; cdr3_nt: TGCGCCAGCAGCTTGGGTACAGGGGGGAATAATTCACCCCTCCACTTT
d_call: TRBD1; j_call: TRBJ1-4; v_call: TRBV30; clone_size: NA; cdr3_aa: CAWSQAQGVKLFF; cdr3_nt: TGTGCCTGGAGTCAGGCGCAGGGGGTAAAACTGTTTTTT
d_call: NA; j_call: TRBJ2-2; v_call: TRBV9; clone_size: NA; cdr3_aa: CASSVRSSATGELFF; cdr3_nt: TGTGCCAGCAGCGTAAGGAGCTCCGCTACCGGGGAGCTGTTTTTT
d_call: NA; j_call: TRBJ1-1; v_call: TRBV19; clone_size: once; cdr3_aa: CASSMRPNTEAFF; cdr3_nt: TGTGCCAGTAGTATGAGGCCGAACACTGAAGCTTTCTTT
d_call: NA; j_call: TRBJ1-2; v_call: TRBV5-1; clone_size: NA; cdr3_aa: CASSLQANYGYTF; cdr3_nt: TGCGCCAGCAGCTTACAGGCGAACTATGGCTACACCTTC
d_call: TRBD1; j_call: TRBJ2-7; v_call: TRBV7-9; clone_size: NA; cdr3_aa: CASSRVQGAFYEQYF; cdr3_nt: TGTGCCAGCAGCCGCGTACAGGGGGCCTTCTACGAGCAGTACTTC
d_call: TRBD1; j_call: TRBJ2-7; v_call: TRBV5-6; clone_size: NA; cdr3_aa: CASSSGTGKVEQYF; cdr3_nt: TGTGCCAGCAGCTCTGGGACAGGAAAAGTCGAGCAGTACTTC
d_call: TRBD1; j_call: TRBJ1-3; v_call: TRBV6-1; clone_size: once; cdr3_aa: CASRELGQGIILTDSGNTIYF; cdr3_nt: TGTGCCAGCAGAGAACTGGGACAGGGGATAATCCTTACTGACTCTGGAAACACCATATATTTT
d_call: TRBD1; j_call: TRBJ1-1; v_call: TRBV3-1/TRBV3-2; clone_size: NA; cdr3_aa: CASSRTGNTEAFF; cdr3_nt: TGTGCCAGCAGCCGGACAGGGAACACTGAAGCTTTCTTT
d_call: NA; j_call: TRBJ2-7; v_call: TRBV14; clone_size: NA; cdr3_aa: CASSQVRGLVTYEQYF; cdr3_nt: TGTGCCAGCAGCCAAGTCCGGGGTCTCGTTACCTACGAGCAGTACTTC
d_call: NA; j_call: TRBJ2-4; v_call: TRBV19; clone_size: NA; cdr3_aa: CASSPWRASAKNIQYF; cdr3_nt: TGTGCCAGTAGCCCCTGGCGGGCGTCCGCCAAAAACATTCAGTACTTC
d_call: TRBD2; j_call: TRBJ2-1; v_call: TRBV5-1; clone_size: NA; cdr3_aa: CASSLTSGPYNEQFF; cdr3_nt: TGCGCCAGCAGCTTGACTAGCGGCCCCTACAATGAGCAGTTCTTC
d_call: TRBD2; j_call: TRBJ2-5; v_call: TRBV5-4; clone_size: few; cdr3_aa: CASSLGSGGQETQYF; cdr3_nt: TGTGCCAGCAGCTTGGGTAGCGGGGGCCAAGAGACCCAGTACTTC